This is a list of T cell receptor beta chains from one sample in a study of control samples from healthy donors and cancer patients. TCRdb's table, derived via immunoSEQ multiplex PCR, lists solely in-frame clones and lacks some. The sample records 100,000 to 150,000 clones, around 93% being singletons. Source material: PBMCs. These receptors came from a man aged 45 to 65 with head and neck cancer. Both conserved end residues are part of each CDR3. A D gene is named only where the DNA matches it firmly. The size entry is marked missing in some rows and otherwise reads once, few, many or a size class.

d_gene: TRBD1; j_gene: TRBJ2-5; v_gene: TRBV27; abundance: .; CDR3nt: TGTGCCAGCAGTTGGACAGGGGGACAAGAGACCCAGTACTTC; CDR3aa: CASSWTGGQETQYF
d_gene: .; j_gene: TRBJ2-1; v_gene: TRBV11-3; abundance: .; CDR3nt: TGTGCCAGCAGCTTATCAGGCATCAATGAGCAGTTCTTC; CDR3aa: CASSLSGINEQFF
d_gene: TRBD1; j_gene: TRBJ2-6; v_gene: TRBV29-1; abundance: .; CDR3nt: TGCAGCGTTTATGGGGACAGACTTATCTCTGGGGCCAACGTCCTGACTTTC; CDR3aa: CSVYGDRLISGANVLTF
d_gene: .; j_gene: TRBJ1-2; v_gene: TRBV27; abundance: .; CDR3nt: TGTGCCAGCAGTCCCTTCGTGGGGGGCTCCTATGGCTACACCTTC; CDR3aa: CASSPFVGGSYGYTF
d_gene: .; j_gene: TRBJ2-7; v_gene: TRBV7-6; abundance: .; CDR3nt: TGTGCCAGCAGCCCGGAGAGGGAGCAGTACTTC; CDR3aa: CASSPEREQYF
d_gene: TRBD2; j_gene: TRBJ2-5; v_gene: TRBV12-3/TRBV12-4; abundance: .; CDR3nt: TGTGCCAGCAGTCGCCGGGACTATGAGACCCAGTACTTC; CDR3aa: CASSRRDYETQYF
d_gene: .; j_gene: TRBJ2-7; v_gene: TRBV7-3; abundance: few; CDR3nt: TGTGCCAGCAGCCCAACCCCAGGGGCTTACTACGAGCAGTACTTC; CDR3aa: CASSPTPGAYYEQYF
d_gene: TRBD2; j_gene: TRBJ2-1; v_gene: TRBV29-1; abundance: .; CDR3nt: TGCAGCGTTGAACTAGTACGACTAGCGGGACCCAATGAGCAGTTCTTC; CDR3aa: CSVELVRLAGPNEQFF
d_gene: .; j_gene: TRBJ1-3; v_gene: TRBV6-5; abundance: .; CDR3nt: TGTGCCAGCAGTTTACAGGCACCGTCTACGGGAAACACCATATATTTT; CDR3aa: CASSLQAPSTGNTIYF
d_gene: .; j_gene: TRBJ2-2; v_gene: TRBV18; abundance: .; CDR3nt: TGTGCCAGCTCACCGGACGGTTCGAACACCGGGGAGCTGTTTTTT; CDR3aa: CASSPDGSNTGELFF
d_gene: .; j_gene: TRBJ2-1; v_gene: TRBV6-5; abundance: .; CDR3nt: TGTGCCAGCAGGGTCGCCATTAAGGGTGAGCAGTTCTTC; CDR3aa: CASRVAIKGEQFF
d_gene: TRBD2; j_gene: TRBJ2-2; v_gene: TRBV18; abundance: .; CDR3nt: TGTGCCAGCTCACCTACGGGGGGGACTGGCACCGGGGAGCTGTTTTTT; CDR3aa: CASSPTGGTGTGELFF
d_gene: TRBD1; j_gene: TRBJ2-1; v_gene: TRBV6-1; abundance: .; CDR3nt: TGTGCCAGCAGTGAACGCGGCAGGGGGCTATTAAACTACAATGAGCAGTTCTTC; CDR3aa: CASSERGRGLLNYNEQFF
d_gene: .; j_gene: TRBJ1-3; v_gene: TRBV11-2; abundance: .; CDR3nt: TGTGCCAGCAGCTTAGGGGCTGGAAACACCATATATTTT; CDR3aa: CASSLGAGNTIYF
d_gene: .; j_gene: TRBJ1-1; v_gene: TRBV19; abundance: .; CDR3nt: TGTGCCAGTAGTATAGGGGCAGGCATGAACACTGAAGCTTTCTTT; CDR3aa: CASSIGAGMNTEAFF
d_gene: .; j_gene: TRBJ1-3; v_gene: TRBV10-3; abundance: .; CDR3nt: TGTGCCATCAGGCCACAGGAGGGGTCCTCTGGAAACACCATATATTTT; CDR3aa: CAIRPQEGSSGNTIYF
d_gene: TRBD2; j_gene: TRBJ2-1; v_gene: TRBV28; abundance: .; CDR3nt: TGTGCCAGCTCTTCGGGTAGCGGGGGGGTGCCATACAATGAGCAGTTCTTC; CDR3aa: CASSSGSGGVPYNEQFF
d_gene: .; j_gene: TRBJ2-3; v_gene: TRBV2; abundance: .; CDR3nt: TGTGCCAGCACAATCCCAGCTCGCACAGATACGCAGTATTTT; CDR3aa: CASTIPARTDTQYF
d_gene: TRBD1; j_gene: TRBJ1-6; v_gene: TRBV10-1; abundance: few; CDR3nt: TGCGCCAGGGACAGGCCCAATAATTCACCCCTCCACTTT; CDR3aa: CARDRPNNSPLHF
d_gene: TRBD2; j_gene: TRBJ2-2; v_gene: TRBV4-2; abundance: few; CDR3nt: TGTGCCAGCAGCCACTTTAGCGGGTCGAACACCGGGGAGCTGTTTTTT; CDR3aa: CASSHFSGSNTGELFF
d_gene: .; j_gene: TRBJ2-7; v_gene: TRBV6-5; abundance: .; CDR3nt: TGTGCCAGCAGAAAAGTCCTTCCCTACGAGCAGTACTTC; CDR3aa: CASRKVLPYEQYF
d_gene: .; j_gene: TRBJ2-3; v_gene: TRBV4-3; abundance: .; CDR3nt: TGCGCCAGCAGCCAAGCTTCTCCAGATACGCAGTATTTT; CDR3aa: CASSQASPDTQYF
d_gene: .; j_gene: TRBJ1-2; v_gene: TRBV9; abundance: once; CDR3nt: TGTGCCAGCAGCGTGGGCACAACTAATCTCTATGGCTACACCTTC; CDR3aa: CASSVGTTNLYGYTF
d_gene: .; j_gene: TRBJ2-3; v_gene: TRBV2; abundance: .; CDR3nt: TGTGCCAGCAGCCGTAGGGCAGATACGCAGTATTTT; CDR3aa: CASSRRADTQYF
d_gene: .; j_gene: TRBJ1-6; v_gene: TRBV5-1; abundance: .; CDR3nt: TGCGCCAGCAGGCCCGGGGGGGATGAGGGTTCACCCCTCCACTTT; CDR3aa: CASRPGGDEGSPLHF
d_gene: TRBD2; j_gene: TRBJ2-3; v_gene: TRBV4-3; abundance: .; CDR3nt: TGCGCCAGCAGCCAAGATGTCTTCGTAGCGGGGGGCCCCAAGGACACAGATACGCAGTATTTT; CDR3aa: CASSQDVFVAGGPKDTDTQYF
d_gene: .; j_gene: TRBJ2-5; v_gene: TRBV23-1; abundance: .; CDR3nt: TGCGCCAGCAGTCCCCAGTACTTC; CDR3aa: CASSPQYF
d_gene: .; j_gene: TRBJ2-7; v_gene: TRBV12-3/TRBV12-4; abundance: .; CDR3nt: TGTGCCAGTATGGGCTACGAGCAGTACTTC; CDR3aa: CASMGYEQYF
d_gene: .; j_gene: TRBJ2-3; v_gene: TRBV2; abundance: .; CDR3nt: TGTGCCAGCTGCATCTTAGAGGCGATGCGGTATTTT; CDR3aa: CASCILEAMRYF
d_gene: .; j_gene: TRBJ2-7; v_gene: TRBV7-9; abundance: .; CDR3nt: TGTGCCAGCAGCTCGGAGTGGGGGTTTGCCTACGAGCAGTACTTC; CDR3aa: CASSSEWGFAYEQYF
d_gene: .; j_gene: TRBJ2-2; v_gene: TRBV18; abundance: .; CDR3nt: TGTGCCAGCTCCGTCTTCCGAGGACGGCTCAACACCGGGGAGCTGTTTTTT; CDR3aa: CASSVFRGRLNTGELFF